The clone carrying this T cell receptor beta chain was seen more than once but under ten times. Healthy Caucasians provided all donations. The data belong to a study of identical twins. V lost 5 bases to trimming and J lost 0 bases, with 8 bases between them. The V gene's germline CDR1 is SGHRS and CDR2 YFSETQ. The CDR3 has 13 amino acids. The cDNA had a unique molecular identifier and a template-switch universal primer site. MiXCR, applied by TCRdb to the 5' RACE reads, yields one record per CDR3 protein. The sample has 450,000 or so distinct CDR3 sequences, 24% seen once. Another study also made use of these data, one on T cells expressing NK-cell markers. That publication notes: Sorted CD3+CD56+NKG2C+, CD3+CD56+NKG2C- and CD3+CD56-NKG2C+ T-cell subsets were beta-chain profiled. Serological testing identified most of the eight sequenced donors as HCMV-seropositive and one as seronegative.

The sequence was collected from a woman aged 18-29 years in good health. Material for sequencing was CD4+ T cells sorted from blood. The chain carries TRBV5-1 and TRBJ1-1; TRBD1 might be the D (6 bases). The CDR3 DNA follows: TGCGCCAGCAGAGGGGACATGAACACTGAAGCTTTCTTT. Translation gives CASRGDMNTEAFF.